These 9 T cell receptor beta chains originate from one sample sequenced in a study of OX40 agonist ivuxolimab in advanced cancers. Using immunoSEQ multiplex PCR, the repertoire was profiled, and TCRdb retains in-frame clones only, with some absent. The sample carries about 83,000 clones, around 84% recorded once. The sequencing here drew on CD4+ or CD8+ T cells sorted from blood, taken in a trial of the OX40 agonist ivuxolimab. These receptors came from an adult with an advanced solid tumor such as melanoma, head and neck, liver or kidney cancer.

The CDR3 region is CASSPPQGTREQYF. Here the CDR3 DNA reads TGTGCCAGCTCACCACCCCAGGGGACGAGAGAGCAGTACTTC. V usage is TRBV18 and J usage is TRBJ2-7, with a possible D match to TRBD1 (6 bases). The CDR3 is made up of 14 amino acids. V was clipped by 0 bases and J by 7 bases, with 13 bases between them. The germline V gene has CDR1 KGHSH and CDR2 LQKENI.

This clone was observed a single time. The V gene is TRBV18, the J gene TRBJ2-1, with D perhaps TRBD1 (6 bases). The CDR3 is made up of 14 amino acids. CDR1 and CDR2 from the germline V gene are KGHSH and LQKENI. Trimming shortened V by 6 bases and J by 3 bases, and 12 bases separated the two germline ends. The CDR3 DNA sequence: TGTGCCAGCTCGCTACAAGGGGGCTACAATGAGCAGTTCTTC. This gives the protein CASSLQGGYNEQFF.

The chain recombines TRBV19 with TRBJ1-5, with a tentative D call TRBD1 (6 bases). The germline V and J ends were trimmed by 6 bases and 9 bases, with 24 bases remaining between them. Germline CDR1 LNHDA, CDR2 SQIVND (reference sequence). The CDR3 is made up of 16 amino acids. CDR3 in DNA: TGTGCCAGTAGCCGAGGAGGGGGAACGCCCTATGGGCCCCAGCATTTT. As protein: CASSRGGGTPYGPQHF.

The chain combines TRBV5-1 with TRBJ2-5, with 11 bases identical to TRBD1. The CDR3 totals 14 residues. Trimming cost V 4 bases and J 3 bases; bases outside gene matches: 2. Germline CDR1 SGHRS, CDR2 YFSETQ. The CDR3 nucleotides are TGCGCCAGCAGCGGGACAGGGGGAGAAGAGACCCAGTACTTC. Translation: CASSGTGGEETQYF.

V is TRBV28 and J is TRBJ1-1; a weak D match, TRBD1 (5 bases). Germline values: CDR1 MDHEN, CDR2 SYDVKM. The CDR3 runs to 12 residues. V was pared by 3 bases and J by 3 bases, with 5 bases between. The CDR3 loop is CASSLGDTEAFF. The DNA for the CDR3 is TGTGCCAGCAGTTTGGGGGACACTGAAGCTTTCTTT.

This clone was seen a few times. V is TRBV27 and J is TRBJ1-1; TRBD1 might be the D (5 bases). The V end lost 3 bases, the J end lost 5 bases, and 7 bases lay between the germline ends. CDR1 and CDR2 (germline): MNHEY, SMNVEV (reference sequence). CDR3 length: 12 residues. In DNA form, the CDR3 reads TGTGCCAGCAGTTTTTGGGGGACTGAAGCTTTCTTT. This codes for CASSFWGTEAFF.

The V and J genes are TRBV7-9 and TRBJ1-4; perhaps TRBD1 as D (5 bases). The V gene lost 5 bases and the J gene lost 8 bases, with 12 bases spanning the gap. Per germline, CDR1 SEHNR and CDR2 FQNEAQ (reference sequence). The CDR3 has 13 residues. CDR3 in amino acids: CASSLLRGEKLFF. CDR3 bases: TGTGCCAGCAGCCTCCTACGGGGGGAAAAACTGTTTTTT. Variable domain in full (rest from reference TRBV7-9 and TRBJ1-4): DTGVSQNPRHKITKRGQNVTFRCDPISEHNRLYWYRQTLGQGPEFLTYFQNEAQLEKSRLLSDRFSAERPKGSFSTLEIQRTEQGDSAMYLCASSLLRGEKLFFGSGTQLSVL.

The CDR3 sequence: CASSLDGLYGYTF. CDR3 bases: TGTGCCAGCAGCCTCGACGGACTCTATGGCTACACCTTC. The V gene is TRBV6-5, the J gene TRBJ1-2; no clear D gene. Between the trimmed V and J ends, which lost 6 bases and 4 bases, there was a span of 12 bases. The CDR3 has 13 amino acids. Germline lookup yields CDR1 MNHEY and CDR2 SVGAGI.

The CDR3 bases are TGTGCCAGTACGGCGGGGGGCGGGCCTCTGAGTGGCTACACCTTC. The encoded protein is CASTAGGGPLSGYTF. This rearrangement joins TRBV19 to TRBJ1-2, with D possibly matching TRBD1 (6 bases). V was pared by 7 bases and J by 7 bases, with 22 bases between. The CDR3 sequence is 15 residues long. Per the germline V gene, CDR1 is LNHDA and CDR2 is SQIVND (reference sequence).